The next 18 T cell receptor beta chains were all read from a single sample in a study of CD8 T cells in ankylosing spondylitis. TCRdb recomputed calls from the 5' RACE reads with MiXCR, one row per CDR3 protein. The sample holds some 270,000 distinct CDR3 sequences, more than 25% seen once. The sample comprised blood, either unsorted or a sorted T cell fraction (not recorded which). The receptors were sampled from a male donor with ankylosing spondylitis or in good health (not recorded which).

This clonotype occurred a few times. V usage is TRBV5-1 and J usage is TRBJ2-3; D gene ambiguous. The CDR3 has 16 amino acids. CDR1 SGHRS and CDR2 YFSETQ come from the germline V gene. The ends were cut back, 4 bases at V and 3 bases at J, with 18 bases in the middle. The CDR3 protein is CASSPRFVGATDTQYF. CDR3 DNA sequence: TGCGCCAGCAGCCCGCGGTTTGTGGGCGCGACAGATACGCAGTATTTT. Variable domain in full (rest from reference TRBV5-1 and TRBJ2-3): KAGVTQTPRYLIKTRGQQVTLSCSPISGHRSVSWYQQTPGQGLQFLFEYFSETQRNKGNFPGRFSGRQFSNSRSEMNVSTLELGDSALYLCASSPRFVGATDTQYFGPGTRLTVL.

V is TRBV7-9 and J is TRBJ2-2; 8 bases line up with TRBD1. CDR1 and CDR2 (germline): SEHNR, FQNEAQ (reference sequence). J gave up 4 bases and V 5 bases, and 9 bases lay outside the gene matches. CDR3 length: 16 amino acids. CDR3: CASSATGQAGTGELFF. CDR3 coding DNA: TGTGCCAGCAGCGCTACGGGACAGGCGGGCACCGGGGAGCTGTTTTTT.

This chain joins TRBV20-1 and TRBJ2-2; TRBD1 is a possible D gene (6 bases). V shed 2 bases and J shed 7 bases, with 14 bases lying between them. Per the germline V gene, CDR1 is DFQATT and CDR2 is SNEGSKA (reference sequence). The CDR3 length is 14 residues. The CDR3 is CSARRQGINGELFF. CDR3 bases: TGCAGTGCTAGACGGCAGGGGATAAACGGGGAGCTGTTTTTT.

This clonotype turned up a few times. The CDR3: CAISAPSGVNTGELFF. CDR3 bases: TGTGCCATCAGCGCGCCTAGCGGGGTAAACACCGGGGAGCTGTTTTTT. The chain employs TRBV10-3 and TRBJ2-2; 9 positions match TRBD2. The germline V gene has CDR1 ENHRY and CDR2 SYGVKD. With 6 bases clipped from V and 2 bases from J, the junction kept 7 bases outside the gene matches. The CDR3 is made up of 16 amino acids.

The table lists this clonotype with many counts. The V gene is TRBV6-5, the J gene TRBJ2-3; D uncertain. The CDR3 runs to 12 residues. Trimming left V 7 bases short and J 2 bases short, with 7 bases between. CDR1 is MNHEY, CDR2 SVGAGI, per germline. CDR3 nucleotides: TGTGCCAGCAAGGCGCCCACAGATACGCAGTATTTT. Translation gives CASKAPTDTQYF.

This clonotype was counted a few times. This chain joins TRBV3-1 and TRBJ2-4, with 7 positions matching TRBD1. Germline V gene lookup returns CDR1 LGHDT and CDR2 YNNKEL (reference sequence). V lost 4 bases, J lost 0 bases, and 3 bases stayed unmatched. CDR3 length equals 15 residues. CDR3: CASSRDRLAKNIQYF. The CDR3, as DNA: TGTGCCAGCAGCCGGGACAGACTAGCCAAAAACATTCAGTACTTC.

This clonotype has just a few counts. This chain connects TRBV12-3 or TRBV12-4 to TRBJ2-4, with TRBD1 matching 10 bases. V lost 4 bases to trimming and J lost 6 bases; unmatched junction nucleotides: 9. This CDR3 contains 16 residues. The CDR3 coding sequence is TGTGCCAGCAGTTCTGACAGGGGGCCGGTGGGAAACATTCAGTACTTC. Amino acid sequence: CASSSDRGPVGNIQYF.

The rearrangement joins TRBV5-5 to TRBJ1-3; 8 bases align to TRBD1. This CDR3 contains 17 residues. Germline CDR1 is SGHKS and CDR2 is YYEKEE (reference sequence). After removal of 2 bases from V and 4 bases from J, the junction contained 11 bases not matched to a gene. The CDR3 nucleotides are TGTGCCAGCAGCTTAGAAGGACAGGGTTTTGGAGGAAACACCATATATTTT. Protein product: CASSLEGQGFGGNTIYF.

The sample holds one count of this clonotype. DNA for the CDR3: TGCGCCAGCAGCTTGGTGGGCGCGTTCGGCGACGAGCAGTACTTC. Translated, it gives CASSLVGAFGDEQYF. The chain couples TRBV5-1 to TRBJ2-7; no clear D gene. V was shortened by 0 bases and J by 5 bases, with 15 bases between the two germline ends. The CDR3 is made up of 15 amino acids. Germline V gene data show CDR1 as SGHRS and CDR2 as YFSETQ.

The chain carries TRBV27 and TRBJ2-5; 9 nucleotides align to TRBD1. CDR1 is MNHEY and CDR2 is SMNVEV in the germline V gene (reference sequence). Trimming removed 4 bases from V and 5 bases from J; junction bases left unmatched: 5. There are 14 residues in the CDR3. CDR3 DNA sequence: TGTGCCAGCAGTTACAGGGGGCTCTGGGAGACCCAGTACTTC. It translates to CASSYRGLWETQYF.

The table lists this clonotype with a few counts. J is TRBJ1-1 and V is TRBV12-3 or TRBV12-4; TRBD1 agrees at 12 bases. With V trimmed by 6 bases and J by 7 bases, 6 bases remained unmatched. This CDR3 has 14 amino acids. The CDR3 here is CASRWDRGLDEAFF. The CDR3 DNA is TGTGCCAGCAGGTGGGACAGGGGGCTGGATGAAGCTTTCTTT.

The CDR3 DNA follows: TGTGCCAGCGTGGGCGGAGGCACCGGGGAGCTGTTTTTT. This encodes CASVGGGTGELFF. This chain links TRBV12-3 or TRBV12-4 with TRBJ2-2, with TRBD2 as a possible D gene (5 bases). The V end lost 8 bases, the J end lost 4 bases, and 11 bases lay between the germline ends. The CDR3 runs 13 residues.

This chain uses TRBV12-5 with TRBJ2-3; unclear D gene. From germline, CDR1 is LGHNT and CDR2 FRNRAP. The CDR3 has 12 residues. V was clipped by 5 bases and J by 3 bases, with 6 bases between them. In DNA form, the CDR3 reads TGTGCTAGTGGTCCCGGTACAGATACGCAGTATTTT. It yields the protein CASGPGTDTQYF.

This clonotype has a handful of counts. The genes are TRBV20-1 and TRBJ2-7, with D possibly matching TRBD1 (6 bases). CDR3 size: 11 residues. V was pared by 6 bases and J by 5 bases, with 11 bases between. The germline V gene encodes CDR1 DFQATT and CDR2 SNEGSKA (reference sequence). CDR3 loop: CSARKGDEQYF. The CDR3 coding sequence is TGCAGTGCCCGAAAGGGGGACGAGCAGTACTTC.

DNA of the CDR3: TGTGCCAGCAGCGTCGGGCTAGCGGGGAACACCAATGAGCAGTTCTTC. Translation: CASSVGLAGNTNEQFF. V and J are TRBV5-5 and TRBJ2-1; 9 positions agree with TRBD2. The germline CDR1 and CDR2 sequences are SGHKS and YYEKEE (reference sequence). The CDR3 covers 16 residues. V was clipped by 4 bases and J by 6 bases; unmatched bases: 11. Full variable domain (rest looked up from reference TRBV5-5 and TRBJ2-1): DAGVTQSPTHLIKTRGQQVTLRCSPISGHKSVSWYQQVLGQGPQFIFQYYEKEERGRGNFPDRFSARQFPNYSSELNVNALLLGDSALYLCASSVGLAGNTNEQFFGPGTRLTVL.

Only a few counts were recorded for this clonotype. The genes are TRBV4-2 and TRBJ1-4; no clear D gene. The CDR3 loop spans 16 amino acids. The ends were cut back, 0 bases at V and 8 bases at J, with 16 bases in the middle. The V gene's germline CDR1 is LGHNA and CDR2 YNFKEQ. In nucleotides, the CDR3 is TGTGCCAGCAGCCAAGATAGATATGGAGGCGGCGAAAAACTGTTTTTT. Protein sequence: CASSQDRYGGGEKLFF.

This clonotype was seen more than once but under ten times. The CDR3: CSVHTVRTDTQYF. The CDR3 bases are TGCAGCGTCCACACCGTACGCACAGATACGCAGTATTTT. The chain couples TRBV29-1 to TRBJ2-3; D gene uncertain. Trimming stripped 6 bases from V and 1 base from J, with 11 bases between. Per the germline V gene, CDR1 is SQVTM and CDR2 is ANQGSEA. This CDR3 has 13 amino acids.

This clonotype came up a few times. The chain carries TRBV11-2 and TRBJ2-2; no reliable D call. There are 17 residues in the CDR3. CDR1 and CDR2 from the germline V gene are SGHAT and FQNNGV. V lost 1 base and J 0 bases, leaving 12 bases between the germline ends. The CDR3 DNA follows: TGTGCCAGCAGCTTAGGCAATCATCACTCGAACACCGGGGAGCTGTTTTTT. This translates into CASSLGNHHSNTGELFF.